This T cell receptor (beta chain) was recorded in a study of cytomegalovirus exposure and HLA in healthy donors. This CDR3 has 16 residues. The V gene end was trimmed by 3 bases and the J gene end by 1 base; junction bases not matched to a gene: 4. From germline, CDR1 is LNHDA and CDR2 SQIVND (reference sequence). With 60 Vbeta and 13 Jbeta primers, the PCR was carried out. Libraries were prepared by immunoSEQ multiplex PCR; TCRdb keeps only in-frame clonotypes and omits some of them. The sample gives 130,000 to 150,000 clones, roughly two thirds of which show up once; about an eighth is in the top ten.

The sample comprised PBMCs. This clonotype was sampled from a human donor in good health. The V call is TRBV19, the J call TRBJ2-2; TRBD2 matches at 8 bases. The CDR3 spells CASSMWAGGNTGELFF. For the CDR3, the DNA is TGTGCCAGTAGTATGTGGGCGGGAGGGAACACCGGGGAGCTGTTTTTT.